This paragraph covers one T cell receptor beta chain sequence. What it recognizes is unknown. This sample is drawn from a study of radiation and T cells in renal cell carcinoma. Findings and caveats of the study: Without pretreatment biopsies, baseline tumor clonotype presence was undetermined. From baseline, blood top tumor clonotypes peaked at 2 weeks post-radiation.

Sequencing was performed with immunoSEQ multiplex PCR; in TCRdb, only in-frame clones are kept and a portion is missing. The table lists more than 60,000 clones, around 78% of them singletons. Time point specified: blood 4 weeks post-SBRT, at nephrectomy. Indicated treatment: 15 Gy SBRT to primary tumor, nephrectomy 4 weeks later. Nephrectomy followed 15 Gy stereotactic body radiation by 4 weeks. Radiation-treated patients gave blood at baseline, week 2 and week 4. This sample comprised blood, obtained from a patient whose treatment included radiotherapy and nephrectomy. The TCR was taken from a woman aged 55-70 years with renal cell carcinoma.

CDR3 protein: CASSRLAGSTDTQYF. The CDR3 DNA sequence: TGTGCCAGCAGCCGACTAGCGGGTAGCACAGATACGCAGTATTTT. The chain links TRBV6-4 to TRBJ2-3; TRBD2 agrees at 10 bases. V gave up 6 bases and J gave up 0 bases; unmatched junction bases: 3. Germline assignment: CDR1 MRHNA and CDR2 SNTAGT. The CDR3 length is 15 residues.